The clone carrying this TCR beta chain was seen once. CDR3 size: 16 residues. Germline V CDR1 and CDR2: SGHVS, FNYEAQ. V dropped 7 bases and J dropped 5; count of bases not matched to a gene: 15. Researchers ran the PCR with 60 Vbeta and 13 Jbeta primers. Using immunoSEQ multiplex PCR, the repertoire was profiled, and TCRdb retains in-frame clones only, with some absent. This sample carries some 150,000 clones, around 80% of them seen once, and the ten largest clones take over 0.65%. The entry originates in a study of cytomegalovirus exposure and HLA in healthy donors. Sequenced material: PBMCs. The rearrangement links TRBV7-6 to TRBJ2-5, with 8 bases aligning to TRBD1. The receptor was isolated from a woman between 18 and 29 years old in good health and CMV-seronegative. CDR3: CASTPEGQGALETQYF. The CDR3 DNA reads TGTGCCAGCACCCCCGAGGGGCAGGGGGCCTTGGAGACCCAGTACTTC.